These 9 T cell receptor beta chains were sequenced from one sample in a study of beta chain features in type 1 diabetes. As every portion of the isolated RNA was reverse transcribed, the sequencing read expressed TCRB transcripts. Here immunoSEQ multiplex PCR was the method, and the copy in TCRdb shows in-frame clones only, minus some. In the table there are just under 150,000 clones, 10% of which are singletons. The sequenced material came from naive CD4+ T cells from blood. All receptors come from a man younger than 35 in good health.

This clone has only a few counts. J is TRBJ2-7 and V is TRBV19, with TRBD1 identical over 7 bases. The CDR3 consists of 15 residues. Looked up from germline, CDR1 is LNHDA and CDR2 is SQIVND (reference sequence). V shed 3 bases and J 1 base; nucleotides not matched to a gene: 6. The CDR3 region is CASSIRQGVSYEQYF. The CDR3 bases are TGTGCCAGTAGTATTAGACAGGGTGTTTCCTACGAGCAGTACTTC.

This chain joins TRBV19 and TRBJ2-7; D may be TRBD2 (5 bases). V was trimmed by 3 bases and J by 3 bases, leaving 9 bases between them. In germline, CDR1 is LNHDA, CDR2 SQIVND (reference sequence). CDR3 size: 13 residues. The CDR3: CASSMDGLYEQYF. In DNA form, the CDR3 reads TGTGCCAGTAGTATGGACGGACTCTACGAGCAGTACTTC.

In this sample, this clone turned up a few times. This chain joins TRBV10-2 and TRBJ1-2, with TRBD1 matching 9 bases. This CDR3 spans 11 amino acids. CDR1 is WSHSY and CDR2 is SAAADI in the germline V gene. Unmatched junction bases numbered 1, after V lost 6 bases and J lost 8 bases. The chain's CDR3 is CASRDRGGYTF. For the CDR3, the DNA is TGCGCCAGCAGGGACAGGGGAGGCTACACCTTC.

The V call is TRBV2, the J call TRBJ2-1; D might be TRBD2 (5 bases). V was cut by 2 bases and J by 8 bases, with 7 bases left in between. Germline V CDR1 and CDR2: SNHLY, FYNNEI. The CDR3 covers 12 residues. CDR3 residues: CASSELGDEQFF. As DNA, the CDR3 is TGTGCCAGCAGTGAACTCGGGGATGAGCAGTTCTTC.

A few counts support this clone. The chain's CDR3 is CAIAVSTGHQETQYF. In DNA, the CDR3 is TGTGCCATCGCTGTGTCGACAGGGCACCAAGAGACCCAGTACTTC. The chain links TRBV10-3 to TRBJ2-5; 7 nucleotides match TRBD1. Losses at the gene ends were 8 bases for V and 0 bases for J; bases not matched to a gene: 9. Germline-derived CDR1 and CDR2 are ENHRY and SYGVKD. This CDR3 region has 15 residues.

V and J are TRBV6-1 and TRBJ2-2; the match to TRBD1 covers 8 bases. With 0 bases clipped from V and 6 bases from J, the junction kept 12 bases outside the gene matches. The CDR3 runs to 18 residues. Germline V gene data show CDR1 as MNHNS and CDR2 as SASEGT. The chain's CDR3 is CASSEALSGQGVAGELFF. The CDR3 DNA reads TGTGCCAGCAGTGAAGCGCTTTCTGGACAGGGAGTAGCCGGGGAGCTGTTTTTT.

This clone was seen more than once but under ten times. The V and J genes are TRBV7-2 and TRBJ2-7; 7 nucleotides line up with TRBD2. Germline V lookup: CDR1 SGHTA, CDR2 FQGNSA. The junction had 8 bases not matched to a gene; V was cut back by 5 bases and J by 4 bases. The length of the CDR3 is 14 residues. CDR3 sequence: CASSPGGVSYEQYF. The CDR3 DNA reads TGTGCCAGCAGCCCGGGGGGAGTTAGTTACGAGCAGTACTTC.

This chain uses TRBV7-2 with TRBJ2-1; the match to TRBD2 covers 16 bases. The V gene end was trimmed by 4 bases and the J gene end by 9 bases; junction bases not matched to a gene: 6. The CDR3 covers 16 residues. Germline V gene sequence: CDR1 SGHTA, CDR2 FQGNSA. The CDR3 DNA reads TGTGCCAGCAGCTGGCCGGGACTAGCGGGGGGGAGTGAGCAGTTCTTC. Translated, it gives CASSWPGLAGGSEQFF.

The sample holds many counts of this clone. The genes are TRBV7-2 and TRBJ2-7, with 12 bases identical to TRBD1. The trim removed 7 bases at V and 6 bases at J, leaving 7 bases unmatched. Germline loops: CDR1 SGHTA, CDR2 FQGNSA. The CDR3 spans 14 residues. The CDR3 region has the DNA TGTGCCAGCACCCCGGGACAGGGGGCGGGCGAGCAGTACTTC. Translation: CASTPGQGAGEQYF.